This T cell receptor beta chain stems from a study of T cell responses to AZD1222 COVID-19 vaccine (dated by TCRdb to about 2021). Notes on the research overall: AZD1222 recipients given second doses at about 4 weeks or at about 12 weeks were pooled, since spike-specific TCR depth and breadth were not found to differ between the two schedules. Enrollment into the trials was organized by age into subgroups of 18-55, 56-69 and 70-plus years, and those subgroups contained about 160, 30 and 59 TCR-sequenced participants, respectively. TCR sequencing was performed for 230 to 250 trial participants, of whom about 200 were given two doses of AZD1222 and some 25 were given two doses of MenACWY control vaccine. General conclusions and limits of the study: Reportedly, almost half of the unique spike-specific TCRs recognized epitopes lying outside the regions that are mutated in the B.1.351 and B.1.1.7 variants. The vaccine-associated CD4 TCRs covered the entire spike protein, and the dominant responses fell in regions 160-218 and 743-854. Most participants were white British and females outnumbered males, and the authors suggested that clonal diversity may have been underestimated. No day 14 peak-response samples were available, so repertoires were characterized only after the peak T cell response. After two AZD1222 doses, spike-specific TCR breadth and depth were significantly higher than at day 0 and than in MenACWY recipients. Conclusions about previously exposed vaccinees were limited because only 5 or 6 AZD1222 recipients were SARS-CoV-2 seropositive at baseline. In the small 56-69-year group, the increase in depth fell short of significance, most likely because of low power.

The germline V gene supplies CDR1 ENHRY and CDR2 SYGVKD. There are 12 amino acids in the CDR3, from cysteine to phenylalanine inclusive. The CDR3 DNA has 36 bases and is translated from base 1. Deletion took 11 bases off V and 6 bases off J, with a span of 14 bases between the germline ends. The intended sense of this specimen's time point label: baseline before first vaccination. Samples from vaccinated people were obtained from the UK trials COV001 and COV002, which included a single-blind randomized controlled phase 2/3 trial of AZD1222 (ChAdOx1 nCoV-19) in healthy adults. Trial participant PBMC samples were collected at day 0 and day 28 after the second dose for TCRbeta chain sequencing. The CDR3 regions of human TCRbeta chains were subjected to immunosequencing. Under the source paper's analysis protocol: TCRs in the repertoires were compared against a reference library of SARS-CoV-2-specific TCRs that had been generated with the MIRA antigen-specificity platform. Breadth was defined as the fraction of unique TCRs that were SARS-CoV-2-associated. Depth was defined as the fraction of total T cells that were SARS-CoV-2-associated. Using the MIRA data, each spike-specific TCR was mapped to the spike region that the TCR reacts to and placed in a CD4 or CD8 class. Log10-transformed breadth and depth values were compared by one-way ANOVA with Sidak's multiple comparisons tests. TCRdb mirrors the immuneACCESS table, restricted to in-frame sequences. Some clones are absent from its copies; in checked studies, under half trace to an unresolved V gene, and the reason for the others is unknown. The D gene and trimming were derived from the DNA, and the V and J assignments and clone size from that table. For this sample there are roughly 150,000 clones; over 90% appear just once. Approximately 2.2% of the sample is in the top ten clones.

To note about this clone: Its recognized antigen is unknown. Per-nucleotide qualities are absent, and no much larger clonotype sits a single base away.

The sequence joins TRBV10-3 to TRBJ2-1, with TRBD2 as a weak D call on 6 bases. The source is an adult in good health. The starting material was peripheral blood, obtained on day 0 of AZD1222 vaccination. The CDR3 sequence is CAVQGGINEQFF. The nucleotide sequence reads TGTGCCGTCCAAGGCGGGATCAATGAGCAGTTCTTC.